This entry features one T cell receptor beta chain sequence. Its antigen is still unknown. The sample comes from a study of T cells in Graves' hyperthyroidism and ophthalmopathy. Study details: Blood from the periphery was taken at initial diagnosis, before any treatment.

CDR1 MNHEY and CDR2 SVGEGT come from the germline V gene. The CDR3 extends over 17 amino acids. V shed 5 bases and J 0 bases; nucleotides not matched to a gene: 12. Study-wide results and limits: Blood also contained most expanded thyroid clonotypes above 0.001. In validation, the model predicted ophthalmopathy. These predictions came a median about 6.8 months before onset.

TCR beta CDR3 regions were amplified from RNA transcripts. First-round RT-PCR of the TCR CDR3 relied on the HTBI primer set. Via MiXCR, TCRdb re-called the multiplex PCR reads, giving one row per CDR3 protein. Of under 350,000 distinct CDR3 sequences in the sample, roughly a fifth were seen once. Sequenced: blood. This chain connects TRBV6-2 or TRBV6-3 to TRBJ2-7, with 8 bases that match TRBD1. This clonotype was sampled from a woman aged 45 to 65 with Graves' hyperthyroidism. The CDR3 loop is CASSHRNRQGSSYEQYF. The CDR3 bases are TGTGCCAGCAGTCACCGAAACAGACAGGGGAGCTCCTACGAGCAGTACTTC.